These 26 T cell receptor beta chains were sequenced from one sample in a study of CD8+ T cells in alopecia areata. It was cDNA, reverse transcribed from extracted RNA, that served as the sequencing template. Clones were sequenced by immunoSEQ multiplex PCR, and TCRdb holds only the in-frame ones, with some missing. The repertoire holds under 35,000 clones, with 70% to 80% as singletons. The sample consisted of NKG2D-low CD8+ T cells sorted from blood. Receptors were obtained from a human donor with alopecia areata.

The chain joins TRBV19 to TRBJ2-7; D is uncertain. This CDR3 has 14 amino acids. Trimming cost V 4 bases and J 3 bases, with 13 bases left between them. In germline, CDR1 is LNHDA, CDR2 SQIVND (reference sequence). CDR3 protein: CASSTGLKIYEQYF. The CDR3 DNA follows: TGTGCCAGTAGTACGGGCCTGAAGATCTACGAGCAGTACTTC.

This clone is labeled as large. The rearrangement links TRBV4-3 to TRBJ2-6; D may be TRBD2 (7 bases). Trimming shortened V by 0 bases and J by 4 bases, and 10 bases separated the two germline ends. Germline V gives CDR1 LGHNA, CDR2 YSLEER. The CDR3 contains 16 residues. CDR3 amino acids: CASSQDGGRGANVLTF. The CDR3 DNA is TGCGCCAGCAGCCAAGACGGGGGGCGAGGGGCCAACGTCCTGACTTTC.

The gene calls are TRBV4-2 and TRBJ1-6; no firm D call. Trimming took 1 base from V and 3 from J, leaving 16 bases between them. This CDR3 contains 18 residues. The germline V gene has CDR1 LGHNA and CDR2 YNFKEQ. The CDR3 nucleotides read TGTGCCAGCAGCCAAGGGTTGGGTCAGAGCTACTATAATTCACCCCTCCACTTT. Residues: CASSQGLGQSYYNSPLHF.

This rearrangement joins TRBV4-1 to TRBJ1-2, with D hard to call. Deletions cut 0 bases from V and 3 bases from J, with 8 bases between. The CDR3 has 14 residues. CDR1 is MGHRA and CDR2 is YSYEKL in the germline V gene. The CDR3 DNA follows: TGCGCCAGCAGCCAAGACAAGGGCGACTATGGCTACACCTTC. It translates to CASSQDKGDYGYTF.

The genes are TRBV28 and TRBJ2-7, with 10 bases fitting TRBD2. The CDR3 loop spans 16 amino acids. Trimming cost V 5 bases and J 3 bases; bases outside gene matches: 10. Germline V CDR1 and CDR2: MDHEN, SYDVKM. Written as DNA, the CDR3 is TGTGCCAGCAGTACCGGACTAGCGGAGAACCGCTACGAGCAGTACTTC. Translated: CASSTGLAENRYEQYF.

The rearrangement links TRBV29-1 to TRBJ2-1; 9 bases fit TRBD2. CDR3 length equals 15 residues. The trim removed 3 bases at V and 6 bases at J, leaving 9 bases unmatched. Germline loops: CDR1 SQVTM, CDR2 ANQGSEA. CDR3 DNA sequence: TGCAGCGTTGATGATTCTGCGGGAGGGCCCAATGAGCAGTTCTTC. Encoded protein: CSVDDSAGGPNEQFF.

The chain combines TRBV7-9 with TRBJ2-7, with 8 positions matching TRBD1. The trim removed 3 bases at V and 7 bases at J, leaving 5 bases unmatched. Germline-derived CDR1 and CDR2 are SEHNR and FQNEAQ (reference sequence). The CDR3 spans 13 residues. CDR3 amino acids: CASSFDRGGEQYF. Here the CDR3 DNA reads TGTGCCAGCAGCTTTGACAGGGGTGGGGAGCAGTACTTC.

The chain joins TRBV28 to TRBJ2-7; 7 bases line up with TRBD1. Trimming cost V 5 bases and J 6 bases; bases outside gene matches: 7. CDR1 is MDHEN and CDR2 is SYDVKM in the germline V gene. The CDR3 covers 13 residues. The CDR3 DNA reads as TGTGCCAGCAGTACCGGGACAGTCGGCGAGCAGTACTTC. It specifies CASSTGTVGEQYF.

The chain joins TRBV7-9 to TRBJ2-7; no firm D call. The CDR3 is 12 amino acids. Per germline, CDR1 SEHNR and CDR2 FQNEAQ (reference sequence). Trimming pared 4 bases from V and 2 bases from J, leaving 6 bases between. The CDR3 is CASSSRAYEQYF. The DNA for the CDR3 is TGTGCCAGCAGCTCACGAGCCTACGAGCAGTACTTC.

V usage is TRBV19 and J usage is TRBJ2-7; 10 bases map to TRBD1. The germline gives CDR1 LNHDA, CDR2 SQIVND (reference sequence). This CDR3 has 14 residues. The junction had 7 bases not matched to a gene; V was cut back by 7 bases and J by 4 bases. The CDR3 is CASTPTGGFYEQYF. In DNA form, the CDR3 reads TGTGCCAGTACCCCGACAGGGGGCTTTTACGAGCAGTACTTC.

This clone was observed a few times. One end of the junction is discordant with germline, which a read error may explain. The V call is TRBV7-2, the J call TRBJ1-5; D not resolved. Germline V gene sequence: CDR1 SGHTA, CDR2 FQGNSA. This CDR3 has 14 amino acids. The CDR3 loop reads CASSLWTNNRPQHF. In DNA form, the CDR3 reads TGTGCCAGCAGCTTATGGACGAACAATCGGCCCCAGCATTTT. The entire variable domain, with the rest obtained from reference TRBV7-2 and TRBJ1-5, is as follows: GAGVSQSPSNKVTEKGKDVELRCDPISGHTALYWYRQSLGQGLEFLIYFQGNSAPDKSGLPSDRFSAERTGGSVSTLTIQRTQQEDSAVYLCASSLWTNNRPQHFGDGTRLSIL.

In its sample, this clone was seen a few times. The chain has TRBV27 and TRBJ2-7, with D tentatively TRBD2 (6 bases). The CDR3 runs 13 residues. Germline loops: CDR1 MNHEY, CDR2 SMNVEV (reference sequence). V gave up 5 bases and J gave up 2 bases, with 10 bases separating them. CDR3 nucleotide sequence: TGTGCCAGCAGTCCCGGGAGCCCCTACGAGCAGTACTTC. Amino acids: CASSPGSPYEQYF.

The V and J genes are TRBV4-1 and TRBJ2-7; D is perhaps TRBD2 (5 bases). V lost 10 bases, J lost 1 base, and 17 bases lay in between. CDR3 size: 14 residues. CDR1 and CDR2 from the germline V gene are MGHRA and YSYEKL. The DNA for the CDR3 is TGCGCCACCAAATCGGAGGCTGCATCCTACGAGCAGTACTTC. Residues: CATKSEAASYEQYF.

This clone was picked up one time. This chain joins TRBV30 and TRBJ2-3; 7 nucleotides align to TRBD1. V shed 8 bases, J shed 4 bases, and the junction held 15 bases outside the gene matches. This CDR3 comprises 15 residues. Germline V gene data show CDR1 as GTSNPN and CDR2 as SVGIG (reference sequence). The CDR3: CARTQRGQPSDTQYF. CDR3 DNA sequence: TGTGCCCGAACCCAACGGGGACAGCCCTCAGATACGCAGTATTTT. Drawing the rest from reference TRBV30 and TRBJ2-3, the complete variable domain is SQTIHQWPATLVQPVGSPLSLECTVEGTSNPNLYWYRQAAGRGLQLLFYSVGIGQISSEVPQNLSASRPQDRQFILSSKKLLLSDSGFYLCARTQRGQPSDTQYFGPGTRLTVL.

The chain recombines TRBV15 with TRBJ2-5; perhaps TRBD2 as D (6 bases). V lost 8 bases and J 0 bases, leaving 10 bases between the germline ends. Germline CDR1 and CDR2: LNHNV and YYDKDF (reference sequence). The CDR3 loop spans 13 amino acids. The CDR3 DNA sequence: TGTGCCACCGGCGGGACCAACCAAGAGACCCAGTACTTC. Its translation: CATGGTNQETQYF.

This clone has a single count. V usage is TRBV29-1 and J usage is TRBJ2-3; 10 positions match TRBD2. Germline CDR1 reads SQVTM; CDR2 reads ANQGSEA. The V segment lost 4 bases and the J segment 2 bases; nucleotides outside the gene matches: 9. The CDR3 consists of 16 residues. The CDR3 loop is CSVVWASGSDTDTQYF. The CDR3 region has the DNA TGCAGCGTTGTATGGGCTAGCGGGAGTGACACAGATACGCAGTATTTT.

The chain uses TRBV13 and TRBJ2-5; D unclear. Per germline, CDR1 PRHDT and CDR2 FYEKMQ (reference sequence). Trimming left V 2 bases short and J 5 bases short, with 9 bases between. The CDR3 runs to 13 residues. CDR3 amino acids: CASSLRVEETQYF. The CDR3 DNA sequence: TGTGCCAGCAGCTTACGCGTTGAGGAGACCCAGTACTTC.

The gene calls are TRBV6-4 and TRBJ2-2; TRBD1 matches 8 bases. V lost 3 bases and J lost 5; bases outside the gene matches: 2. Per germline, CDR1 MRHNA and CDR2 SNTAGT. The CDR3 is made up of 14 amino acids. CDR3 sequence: CASSEQGGTGELFF. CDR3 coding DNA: TGTGCCAGCAGTGAACAGGGGGGTACCGGGGAGCTGTTTTTT.

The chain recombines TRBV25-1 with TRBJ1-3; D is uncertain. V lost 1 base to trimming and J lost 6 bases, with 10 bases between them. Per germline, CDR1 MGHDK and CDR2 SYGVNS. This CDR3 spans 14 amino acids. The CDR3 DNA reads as TGTGCCAGCAGTGAATTGGGCCAGCCAAACACCATATATTTT. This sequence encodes CASSELGQPNTIYF.

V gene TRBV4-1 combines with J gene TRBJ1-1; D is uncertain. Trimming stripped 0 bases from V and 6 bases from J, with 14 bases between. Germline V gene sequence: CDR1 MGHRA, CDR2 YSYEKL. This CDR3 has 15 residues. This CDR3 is CASSQDQTRVPEAFF. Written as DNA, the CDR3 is TGCGCCAGCAGCCAAGATCAAACCCGGGTTCCTGAAGCTTTCTTT.

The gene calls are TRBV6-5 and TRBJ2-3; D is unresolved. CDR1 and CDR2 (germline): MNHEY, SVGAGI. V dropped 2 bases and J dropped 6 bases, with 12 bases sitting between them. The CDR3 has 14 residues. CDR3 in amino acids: CASSYVDLPDTQYF. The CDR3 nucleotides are TGTGCCAGCAGTTACGTGGACCTTCCGGATACGCAGTATTTT.

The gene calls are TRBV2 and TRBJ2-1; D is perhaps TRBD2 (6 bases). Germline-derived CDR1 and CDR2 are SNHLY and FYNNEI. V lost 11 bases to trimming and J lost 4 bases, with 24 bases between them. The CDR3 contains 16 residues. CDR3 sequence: CAADIRGGGNYNEQFF. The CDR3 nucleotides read TGTGCCGCCGATATAAGGGGCGGCGGGAATTACAATGAGCAGTTCTTC.

Here the CDR3 reads CASSETGDGGEQFF. CDR3 nucleotide sequence: TGTGCCAGCAGTGAGACAGGGGATGGCGGTGAGCAGTTCTTC. This chain connects TRBV6-4 to TRBJ2-1, with TRBD1 identical over 8 bases. J was trimmed by 9 bases and V by 3 bases; bases with no gene match: 7. The CDR3 has 14 residues. Per germline, CDR1 MRHNA and CDR2 SNTAGT.

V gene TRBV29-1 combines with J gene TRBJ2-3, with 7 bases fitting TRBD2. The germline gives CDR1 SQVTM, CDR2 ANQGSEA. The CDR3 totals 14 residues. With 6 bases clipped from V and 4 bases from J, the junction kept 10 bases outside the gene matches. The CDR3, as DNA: TGCAGCGTCCCATTGGGGGAGGGCCCAGATACGCAGTATTTT. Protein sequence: CSVPLGEGPDTQYF.

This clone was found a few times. CDR3 in DNA: TGTGCCAGCAGTTTTGGGGTAGAATCTGGGGCCAACGTCCTGACTTTC. As protein: CASSFGVESGANVLTF. The chain carries TRBV28 and TRBJ2-6; D uncertain. Trimming shortened V by 3 bases and J by 1 base, and 10 bases separated the two germline ends. From germline, CDR1 is MDHEN and CDR2 SYDVKM. The CDR3 length is 16 residues.

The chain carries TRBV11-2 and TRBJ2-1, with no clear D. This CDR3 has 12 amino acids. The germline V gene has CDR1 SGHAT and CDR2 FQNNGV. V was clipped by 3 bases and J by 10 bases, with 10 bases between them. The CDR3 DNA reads TGTGCCAGCAGCTTGTCCGGATACGAGCAGTTCTTC. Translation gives CASSLSGYEQFF.